This TCR beta chain was sequenced in a study of shared clonotypes between healthy human individuals. General study points: The study found 4.5% to 6% of naive CD4 clonotypes shared across a handful of donors. Despite large depth, rarefaction showed incomplete sorted-subset sequencing.

Cells designated naive CD8 were CD45RO-negative and were positively selected for CCR7, with terminally differentiated effector memory CD45RA+ cells excluded. The CDR3 is made up of 16 amino acids. CDR1 is ENHRY, CDR2 SYGVKD, per germline. V lost 0 bases and J lost 2, with 13 bases in between. Clones were read by immunoSEQ multiplex PCR, and TCRdb kept only the in-frame ones, dropping some. The profile shows about 1,900,000 clones, about 95% of them singletons. This clone has just one count. The antigen remains undetermined. The source material was naive CD8+ T cells sorted from blood. This chain links TRBV10-3 with TRBJ1-2, with a possible D match to TRBD1 (6 bases). The sequence was obtained from a man in his late teens or twenties in good health. Here the CDR3 DNA reads TGTGCCATCAGTGAGTCGATAGGGACATCAAACTATGGCTACACCTTC. It codes for CAISESIGTSNYGYTF.